This TCR beta chain was retrieved from a study of blood T cell repertoires in COVID-19. Germline V gene data show CDR1 as SEHNR and CDR2 as FQNEAQ (reference sequence). The V and J ends lost 5 bases and 5 bases, in that order; junction bases with no gene match: 13. There are 16 residues in the CDR3. Per the original methods: Estimated nucleated cell counts came from reference gene primer amplification. Assay used: immunoSEQ multiplex PCR; TCRdb lists only in-frame clones, some missing. D and trimming were read from the DNA, whereas the V and J calls and clone size are those reported in that table. The data contain around 150,000 clones, around 84% of them singletons. Participants reported their clinical history, and cohort assignment relied on those reports. Donors in Cohort 3 who had recovered were those with two negative PCRs, healthcare professional clearance, or resolution of their symptoms.

J is TRBJ2-5 and V is TRBV7-9; TRBD2 matches 8 bases. This TCR was recovered from a man aged 35-49 years who had recovered from COVID-19. The specimen was PBMCs or T cells enriched from blood (not recorded which). The CDR3 protein is CASSLTGTSFSETQYF. Written as DNA, the CDR3 is TGTGCCAGCAGCCTGACCGGGACTAGTTTTTCGGAGACCCAGTACTTC.